This T cell receptor beta chain was profiled in a study of T cell repertoires in cytomegalovirus infection. CDR1 ENHRY and CDR2 SYGVKD come from the germline V gene. There are 16 residues in the CDR3. V shed 5 bases, J shed 9 bases, and the junction held 13 bases outside the gene matches. TCRdb reprocessed the reads via MiXCR and lists one record per CDR3 protein. In the table there are hundreds of thousands of distinct CDR3 sequences, around 30% of which are singletons. Only a few counts were recorded for this clonotype. The target antigen is unknown. The sequence came from a human donor in good health (CMV status not recorded). Some clones in this sample may be carry-over from other donors' samples. The specimen was cultured PBMCs, collected from culture after CMV antigen stimulation. V and J are TRBV10-3 and TRBJ2-5, with 12 bases that match TRBD1. The CDR3 loop is CAISTSPGTGGAAQYF. The CDR3 nucleotides read TGTGCCATCAGTACTTCTCCCGGGACAGGGGGCGCCGCCCAGTACTTC.